The T cell receptor beta chain described here comes from a study of cytomegalovirus exposure and HLA in healthy donors. Some clones are missing from TCRdb's copy, which holds only in-frame ones; the method was immunoSEQ multiplex PCR. Altogether roughly 130,000 clones are present, roughly 91% being singletons, with the ten largest covering 3% to 4%. Study outcomes and limitations: The tendency of first-cohort TCR clusters to co-occur in the roughly 130 validation repertoires was the finding of a later analysis. Cytomegalovirus association was assigned to 150 to 200 TCR beta chains.

Germline CDR1 MNHEY, CDR2 SMNVEV (reference sequence). CDR3 size: 13 residues. Trimming took 5 bases from V and 6 from J, leaving 12 bases between them. Points on this clone: The antigen is not known.

This chain joins TRBV27 and TRBJ2-3; no reliable D call. The sequenced material came from PBMCs. This clonotype was sampled from a man under 40 in good health and CMV-seronegative. CDR3 amino acids: CASSPQSWDTQYF. CDR3 sequence (DNA): TGTGCCAGCAGTCCGCAGTCTTGGGATACGCAGTATTTT.